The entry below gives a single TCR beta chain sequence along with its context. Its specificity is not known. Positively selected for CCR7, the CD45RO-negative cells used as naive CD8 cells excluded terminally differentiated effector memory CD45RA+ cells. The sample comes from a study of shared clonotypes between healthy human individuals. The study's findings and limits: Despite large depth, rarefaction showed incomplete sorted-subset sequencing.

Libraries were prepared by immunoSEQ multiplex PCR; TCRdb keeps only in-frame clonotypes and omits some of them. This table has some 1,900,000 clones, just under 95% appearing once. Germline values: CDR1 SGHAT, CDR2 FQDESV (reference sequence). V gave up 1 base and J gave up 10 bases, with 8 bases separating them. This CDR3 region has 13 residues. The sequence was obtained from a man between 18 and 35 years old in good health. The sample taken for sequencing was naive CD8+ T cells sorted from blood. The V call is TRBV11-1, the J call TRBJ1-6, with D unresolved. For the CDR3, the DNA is TGTGCCAGCAGCTTAGATTGGGAGTCACCCCTCCACTTT. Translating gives CASSLDWESPLHF.